This T cell receptor (beta chain) originates from a study of T cell responses to AZD1222 COVID-19 vaccine. Study outcomes and limitations: Nearly half of the spike-specific TCRs reportedly recognize variant regions that carry no mutations. Donors skewed white British and female; clonal diversity was possibly underestimated.

On this clone itself: Its antigen is unknown.

Assay: immunoSEQ multiplex PCR; the TCRdb copy retains only in-frame clones and omits some. The table records around 200,000 clones, 94% of them present only once. The V gene lost 0 bases and the J gene lost 15 bases, with 18 bases spanning the gap. There are 14 residues in the CDR3. Germline values: CDR1 ENHRY, CDR2 SYGVKD. Pooled together were second doses at about 4 or about 12 weeks. The chain is built from TRBV10-3 and TRBJ2-1; D may be TRBD2 (6 bases). The receptor was derived from an adult who received the AZD1222 COVID-19 vaccine. The source material was peripheral blood, sampled 28 days after the second AZD1222 dose. CDR3 in amino acids: CAISESDLASYGFF. As DNA, the CDR3 is TGTGCCATCAGTGAGTCGGACCTAGCGTCCTACGGGTTCTTC.